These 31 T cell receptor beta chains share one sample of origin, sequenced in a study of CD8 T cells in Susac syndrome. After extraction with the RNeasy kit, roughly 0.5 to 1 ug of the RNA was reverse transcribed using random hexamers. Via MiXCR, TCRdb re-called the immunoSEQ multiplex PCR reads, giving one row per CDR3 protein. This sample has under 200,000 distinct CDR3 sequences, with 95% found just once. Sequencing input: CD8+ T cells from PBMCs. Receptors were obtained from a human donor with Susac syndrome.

The CDR3 DNA is TGTGCCAGCAGCTTAGGACAGGCTCGGGATACGCAGTATTTT. Its protein product is CASSLGQARDTQYF. This sequence joins TRBV13 and TRBJ2-3; a weak D match, TRBD1 (5 bases). Germline V lookup: CDR1 PRHDT, CDR2 FYEKMQ (reference sequence). CDR3 size: 14 residues. The V end lost 0 bases, the J end lost 6 bases, and 10 bases lay between the germline ends.

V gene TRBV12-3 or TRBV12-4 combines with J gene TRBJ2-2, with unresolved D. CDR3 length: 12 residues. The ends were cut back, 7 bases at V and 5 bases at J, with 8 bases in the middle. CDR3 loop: CASTLGTGELFF. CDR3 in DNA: TGTGCCAGCACCCTGGGGACCGGGGAGCTGTTTTTT.

The DNA of the CDR3 is TGTGCCAGCAATAATAACTATGGCTACACCTTC. This sequence encodes CASNNNYGYTF. This chain links TRBV19 with TRBJ1-2, with D hard to call. From germline, CDR1 is LNHDA and CDR2 SQIVND (reference sequence). V was clipped by 9 bases and J by 1 base, with 6 bases between them. CDR3 length: 11 residues.

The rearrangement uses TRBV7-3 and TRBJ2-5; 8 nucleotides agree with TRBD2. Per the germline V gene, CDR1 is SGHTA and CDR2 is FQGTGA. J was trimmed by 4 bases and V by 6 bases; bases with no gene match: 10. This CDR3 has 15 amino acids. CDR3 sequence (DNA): TGTGCCAGCAGTCGTGGACTAGCCTTGGGAGAGACCCAGTACTTC. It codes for CASSRGLALGETQYF.

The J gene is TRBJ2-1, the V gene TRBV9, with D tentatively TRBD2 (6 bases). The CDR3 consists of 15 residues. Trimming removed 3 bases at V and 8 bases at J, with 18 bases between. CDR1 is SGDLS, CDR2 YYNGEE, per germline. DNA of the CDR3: TGTGCCAGCAGCGATGGAGTCGGGAGTGGCTATGAGCAGTTCTTC. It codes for CASSDGVGSGYEQFF.

The CDR3, as DNA: TGCGCCAGCAGCTTAACGACAGCAACCTACGAGCAGTACTTC. As protein: CASSLTTATYEQYF. The gene calls are TRBV5-1 and TRBJ2-7, with a tentative D call TRBD1 (5 bases). CDR3 length: 14 residues. V dropped 2 bases and J dropped 2 bases, with 11 bases sitting between them. Germline V CDR1 and CDR2: SGHRS, YFSETQ.

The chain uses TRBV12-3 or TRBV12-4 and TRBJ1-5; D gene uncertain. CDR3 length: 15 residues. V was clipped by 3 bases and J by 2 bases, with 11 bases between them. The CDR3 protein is CASSFSALGNQPQHF. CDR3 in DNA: TGTGCCAGCAGTTTCTCGGCGCTAGGCAATCAGCCCCAGCATTTT.

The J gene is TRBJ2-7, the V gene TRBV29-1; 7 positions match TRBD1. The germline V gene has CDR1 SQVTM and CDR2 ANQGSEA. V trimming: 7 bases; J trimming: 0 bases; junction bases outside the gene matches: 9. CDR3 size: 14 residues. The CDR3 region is CSAKPGQNSYEQYF. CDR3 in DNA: TGCAGCGCGAAACCGGGACAGAACTCCTACGAGCAGTACTTC.

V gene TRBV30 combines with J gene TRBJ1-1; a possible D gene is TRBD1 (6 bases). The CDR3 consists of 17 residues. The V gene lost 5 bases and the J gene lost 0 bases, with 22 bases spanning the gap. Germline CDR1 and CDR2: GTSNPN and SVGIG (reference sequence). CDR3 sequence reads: CAWDLQGAYVLNTEAFF. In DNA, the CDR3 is TGTGCCTGGGATCTACAGGGCGCCTACGTTTTGAACACTGAAGCTTTCTTT.

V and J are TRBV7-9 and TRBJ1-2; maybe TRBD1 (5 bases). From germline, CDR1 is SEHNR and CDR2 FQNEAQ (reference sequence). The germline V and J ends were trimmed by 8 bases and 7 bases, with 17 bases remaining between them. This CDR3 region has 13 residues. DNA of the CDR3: TGTGCCAGCCACGCCGGGGACTTCGGTGGCTACACCTTC. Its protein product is CASHAGDFGGYTF.

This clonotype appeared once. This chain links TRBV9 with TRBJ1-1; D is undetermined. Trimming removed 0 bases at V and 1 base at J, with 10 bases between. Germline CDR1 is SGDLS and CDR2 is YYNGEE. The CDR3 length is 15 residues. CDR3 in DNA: TGTGCCAGCAGCGTAGAAGACGGCCCGAACACTGAAGCTTTCTTT. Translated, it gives CASSVEDGPNTEAFF.

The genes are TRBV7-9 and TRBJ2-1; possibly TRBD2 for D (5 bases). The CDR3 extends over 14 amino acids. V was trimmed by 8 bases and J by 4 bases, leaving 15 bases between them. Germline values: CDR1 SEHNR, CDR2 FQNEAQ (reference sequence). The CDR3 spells CASVLSGPYNEQFF. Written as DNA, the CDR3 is TGTGCCAGCGTACTCAGCGGCCCTTACAATGAGCAGTTCTTC.

The CDR3 spells CATRSSANEKLFF. The CDR3 DNA reads as TGTGCCACCAGGTCTTCGGCTAATGAAAAACTGTTTTTT. The gene calls are TRBV7-9 and TRBJ1-4; D remains unclear. The V gene lost 10 bases and the J gene lost 3 bases, with 12 bases spanning the gap. The V gene's germline CDR1 is SEHNR and CDR2 FQNEAQ (reference sequence). This CDR3 has 13 amino acids.

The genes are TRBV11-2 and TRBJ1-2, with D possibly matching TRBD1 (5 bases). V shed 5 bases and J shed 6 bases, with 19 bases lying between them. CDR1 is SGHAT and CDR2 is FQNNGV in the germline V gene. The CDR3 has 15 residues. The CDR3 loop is CASSQGYSGLDGYTF. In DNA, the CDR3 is TGTGCCAGCAGCCAGGGCTATAGCGGACTGGATGGCTACACCTTC.

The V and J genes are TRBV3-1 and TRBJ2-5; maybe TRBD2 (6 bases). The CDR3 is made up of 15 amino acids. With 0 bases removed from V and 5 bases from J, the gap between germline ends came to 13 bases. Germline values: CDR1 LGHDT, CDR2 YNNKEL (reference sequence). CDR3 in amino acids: CASSQEAGLGETQYF. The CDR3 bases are TGTGCCAGCAGCCAAGAGGCGGGACTCGGTGAGACCCAGTACTTC.

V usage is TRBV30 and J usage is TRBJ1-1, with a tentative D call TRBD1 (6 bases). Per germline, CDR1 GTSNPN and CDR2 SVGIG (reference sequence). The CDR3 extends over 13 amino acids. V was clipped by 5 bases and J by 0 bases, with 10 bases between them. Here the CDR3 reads CAWGGQMNTEAFF. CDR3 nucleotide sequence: TGTGCCTGGGGGGGCCAAATGAACACTGAAGCTTTCTTT.

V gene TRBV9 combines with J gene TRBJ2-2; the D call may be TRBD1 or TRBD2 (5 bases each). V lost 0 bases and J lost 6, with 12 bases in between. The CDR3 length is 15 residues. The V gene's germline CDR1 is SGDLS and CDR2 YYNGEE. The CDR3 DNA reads TGTGCCAGCAGCGTAGCTGTGGGGGTCGCCGGGGAGCTGTTTTTT. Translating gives CASSVAVGVAGELFF.

This CDR3 reads CASTRRGLAGYTDTQYF. DNA for the CDR3: TGCGCCAGCACCCGGCGGGGACTAGCGGGATACACAGATACGCAGTATTTT. The chain is built from TRBV5-1 and TRBJ2-3, with 13 nucleotides matching TRBD2. Germline trimming cut 6 bases from V and 2 bases from J; bases unmatched to any gene: 9. Germline V gives CDR1 SGHRS, CDR2 YFSETQ. CDR3 length: 17 residues.

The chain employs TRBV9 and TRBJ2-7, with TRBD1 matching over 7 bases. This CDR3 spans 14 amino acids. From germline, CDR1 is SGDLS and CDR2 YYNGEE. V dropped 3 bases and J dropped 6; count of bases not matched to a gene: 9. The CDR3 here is CASSAYKTGPEQYF. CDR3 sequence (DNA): TGTGCCAGCAGCGCCTACAAGACAGGGCCCGAGCAGTACTTC.

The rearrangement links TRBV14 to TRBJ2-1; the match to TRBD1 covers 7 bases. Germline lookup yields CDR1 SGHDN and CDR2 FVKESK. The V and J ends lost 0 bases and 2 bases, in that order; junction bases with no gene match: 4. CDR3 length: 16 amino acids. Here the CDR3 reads CASSQDWDSTYNEQFF. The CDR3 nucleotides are TGTGCCAGCAGCCAAGATTGGGACAGTACCTACAATGAGCAGTTCTTC. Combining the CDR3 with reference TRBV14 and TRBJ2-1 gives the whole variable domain EAGVTQFPSHSVIEKGQTVTLRCDPISGHDNLYWYRRVMGKEIKFLLHFVKESKQDESGMPNNRFLAERTGGTYSTLKVQPAELEDSGVYFCASSQDWDSTYNEQFFGPGTRLTVL.

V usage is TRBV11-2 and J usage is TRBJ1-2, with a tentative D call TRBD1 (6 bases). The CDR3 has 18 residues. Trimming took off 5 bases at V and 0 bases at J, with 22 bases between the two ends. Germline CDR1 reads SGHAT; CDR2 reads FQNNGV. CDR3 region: CASSPTGTRGGSNYGYTF. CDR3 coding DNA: TGTGCCAGCAGCCCTACCGGGACACGGGGAGGGTCTAACTATGGCTACACCTTC.

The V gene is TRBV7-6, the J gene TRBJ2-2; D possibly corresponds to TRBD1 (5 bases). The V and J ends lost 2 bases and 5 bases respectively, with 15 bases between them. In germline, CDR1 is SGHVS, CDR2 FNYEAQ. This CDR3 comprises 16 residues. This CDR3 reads CASSLYQGEGTGELFF. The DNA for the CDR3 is TGTGCCAGCAGCTTATACCAGGGTGAAGGGACCGGGGAGCTGTTTTTT.

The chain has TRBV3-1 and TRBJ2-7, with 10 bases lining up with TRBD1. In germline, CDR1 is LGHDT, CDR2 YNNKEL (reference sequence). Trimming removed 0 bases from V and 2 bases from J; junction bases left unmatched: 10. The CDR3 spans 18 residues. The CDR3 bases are TGTGCCAGCAGCCAAGAGTACCGCCGGACAGGGGGTACCTACGAGCAGTACTTC. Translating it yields CASSQEYRRTGGTYEQYF.

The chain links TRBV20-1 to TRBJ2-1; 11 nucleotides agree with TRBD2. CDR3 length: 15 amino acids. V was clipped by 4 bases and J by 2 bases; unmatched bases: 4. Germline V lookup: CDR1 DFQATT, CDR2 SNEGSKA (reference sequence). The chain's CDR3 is CSAKSSGGAYNEQFF. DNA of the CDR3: TGCAGTGCTAAGAGTAGCGGGGGGGCCTACAATGAGCAGTTCTTC.

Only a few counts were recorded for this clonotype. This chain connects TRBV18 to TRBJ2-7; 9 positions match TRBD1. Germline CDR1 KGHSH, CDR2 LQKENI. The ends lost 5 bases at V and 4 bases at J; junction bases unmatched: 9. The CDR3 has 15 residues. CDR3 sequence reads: CASSSTGTGIYEQYF. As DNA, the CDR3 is TGTGCCAGCTCATCGACCGGGACAGGGATATACGAGCAGTACTTC.

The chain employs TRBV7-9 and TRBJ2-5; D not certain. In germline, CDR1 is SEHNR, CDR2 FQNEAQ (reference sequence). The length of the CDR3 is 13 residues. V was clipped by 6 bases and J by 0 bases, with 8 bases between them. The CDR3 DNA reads TGTGCCAGCAGTCAACGGTACCAAGAGACCCAGTACTTC. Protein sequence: CASSQRYQETQYF.

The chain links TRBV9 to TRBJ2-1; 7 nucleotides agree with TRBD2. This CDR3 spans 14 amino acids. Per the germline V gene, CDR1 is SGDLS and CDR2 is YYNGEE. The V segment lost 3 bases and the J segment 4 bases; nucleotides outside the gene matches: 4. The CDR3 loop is CASSAGTMYNEQFF. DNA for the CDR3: TGTGCCAGCAGCGCCGGGACTATGTACAATGAGCAGTTCTTC.

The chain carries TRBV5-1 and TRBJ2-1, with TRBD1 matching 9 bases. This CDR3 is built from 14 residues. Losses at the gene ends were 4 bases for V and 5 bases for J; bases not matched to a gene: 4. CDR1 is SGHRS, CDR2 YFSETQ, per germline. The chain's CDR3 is CASSKGQGNNEQFF. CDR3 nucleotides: TGCGCCAGCAGCAAAGGACAGGGGAACAATGAGCAGTTCTTC.

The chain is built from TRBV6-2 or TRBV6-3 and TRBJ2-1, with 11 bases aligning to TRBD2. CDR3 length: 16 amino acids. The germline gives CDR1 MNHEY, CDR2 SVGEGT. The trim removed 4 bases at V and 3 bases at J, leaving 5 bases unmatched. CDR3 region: CASSSLAGGVYNEQFF. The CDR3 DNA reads TGTGCCAGCAGTTCTCTAGCGGGGGGCGTCTACAATGAGCAGTTCTTC.

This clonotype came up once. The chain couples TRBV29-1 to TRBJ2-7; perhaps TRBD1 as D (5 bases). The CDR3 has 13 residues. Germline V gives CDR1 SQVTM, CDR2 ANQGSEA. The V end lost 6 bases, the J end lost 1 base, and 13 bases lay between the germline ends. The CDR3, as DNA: TGCAGCGTGATGACGGACAAATCCTACGAGCAGTACTTC. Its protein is CSVMTDKSYEQYF.

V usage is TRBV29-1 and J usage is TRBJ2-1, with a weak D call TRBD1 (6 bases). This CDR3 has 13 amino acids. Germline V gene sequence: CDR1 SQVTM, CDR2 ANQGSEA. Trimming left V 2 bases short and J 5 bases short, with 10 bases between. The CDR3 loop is CSVEKGVNNEQFF. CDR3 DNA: TGCAGCGTTGAAAAGGGGGTAAACAATGAGCAGTTCTTC.